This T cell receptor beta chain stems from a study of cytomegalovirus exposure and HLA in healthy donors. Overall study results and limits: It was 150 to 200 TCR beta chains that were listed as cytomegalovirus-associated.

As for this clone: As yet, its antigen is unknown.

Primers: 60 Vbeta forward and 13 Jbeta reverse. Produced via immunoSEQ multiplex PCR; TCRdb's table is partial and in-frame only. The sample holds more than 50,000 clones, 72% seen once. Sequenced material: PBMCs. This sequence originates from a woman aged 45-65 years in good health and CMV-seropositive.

In DNA form, the CDR3 reads TGTGCCAGCAGCTTTACCTCCAGTGATCAGCCCCAGCATTTT. Protein product: CASSFTSSDQPQHF. V usage is TRBV7-2 and J usage is TRBJ1-5; D not resolved. Trimming took off 3 bases at V and 5 bases at J, with 11 bases between the two ends. This CDR3 has 14 residues. Germline-derived CDR1 and CDR2 are SGHTA and FQGNSA.